This T cell receptor beta chain was recorded in a study of T cells in Graves' hyperthyroidism and ophthalmopathy. The overall study: Peripheral blood was collected at initial diagnosis, before any treatment. General study points: Prediction of ophthalmopathy progression came a median approximately 6.5 months pre-onset.

In regard to this clonotype: The antigen is unknown.

Newly diagnosed patients aged 18 to 65 had hyperthyroidism of under 2 months' duration. Using about 10 ml of fresh peripheral blood, PBMCs were prepared. RNA transcripts gave rise to amplified TCR beta CDR3 regions. A first-round RT-PCR of the TCR CDR3 used the HTBI primer set. TCRdb re-derived calls from the multiplex PCR reads in MiXCR, one entry per CDR3 protein. This sample has 400,000 to 500,000 distinct CDR3 sequences, with approximately 14% found just once. The TCR was taken from a woman aged 18-35 years with Graves' hyperthyroidism. Sequenced: blood.

The CDR3 DNA reads TGCAGTGCCGACCCCCTGGGACTAGCGGGAGTAGTAAGGGAGCAGTTCTTC. As protein: CSADPLGLAGVVREQFF. The genes are TRBV20-1 and TRBJ2-1; 14 positions match TRBD2. Trimming at V came to 6 bases and at J to 10 bases, leaving 17 bases not matched to a gene. CDR3 length: 17 amino acids. The germline CDR1 and CDR2 sequences are DFQATT and SNEGSKA (reference sequence).